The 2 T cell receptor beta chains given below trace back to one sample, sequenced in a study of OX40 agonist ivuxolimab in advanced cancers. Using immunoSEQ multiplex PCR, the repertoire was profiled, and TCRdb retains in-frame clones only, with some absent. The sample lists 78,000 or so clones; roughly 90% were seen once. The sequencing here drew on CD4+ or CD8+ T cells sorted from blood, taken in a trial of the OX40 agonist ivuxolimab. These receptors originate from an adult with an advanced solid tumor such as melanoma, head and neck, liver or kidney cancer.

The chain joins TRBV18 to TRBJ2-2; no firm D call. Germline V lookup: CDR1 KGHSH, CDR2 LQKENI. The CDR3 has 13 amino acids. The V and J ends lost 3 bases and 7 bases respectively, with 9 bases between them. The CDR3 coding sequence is TGTGCCAGCTCACCTGGAAGAGGCGGGGAGCTGTTTTTT. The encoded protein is CASSPGRGGELFF.

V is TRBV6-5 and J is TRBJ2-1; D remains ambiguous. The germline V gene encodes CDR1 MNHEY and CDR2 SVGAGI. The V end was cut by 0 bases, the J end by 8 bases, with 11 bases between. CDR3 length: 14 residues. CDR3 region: CASSYSKPRDEQFF. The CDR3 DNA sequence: TGTGCCAGCAGTTACTCGAAGCCCCGGGATGAGCAGTTCTTC.